This T cell receptor beta chain was identified during a study of shared clonotypes between healthy human individuals. Naive CD8 cells lacked CD45RO and underwent positive selection for CCR7, leaving out terminally differentiated effector memory CD45RA+ cells. Germline V gene data show CDR1 as PRHDT and CDR2 as FYEKMQ (reference sequence). This CDR3 has 16 residues. V lost 5 bases and J lost 6; bases outside the gene matches: 13. TCRdb's copy holds only in-frame clones and misses some; the assay was immunoSEQ multiplex PCR. The sample yields about 2 million clones, about 95% seen once. This chain uses TRBV13 with TRBJ2-7, with TRBD1 matching over 10 bases. The clonotype comes from a man younger than 30 in good health. Sequencing was performed on naive CD8+ T cells sorted from blood. The CDR3 spells CASSHRDRGSRSEQYF. As DNA, the CDR3 is TGTGCCAGCAGCCACCGGGACAGGGGTTCCCGGAGCGAGCAGTACTTC.